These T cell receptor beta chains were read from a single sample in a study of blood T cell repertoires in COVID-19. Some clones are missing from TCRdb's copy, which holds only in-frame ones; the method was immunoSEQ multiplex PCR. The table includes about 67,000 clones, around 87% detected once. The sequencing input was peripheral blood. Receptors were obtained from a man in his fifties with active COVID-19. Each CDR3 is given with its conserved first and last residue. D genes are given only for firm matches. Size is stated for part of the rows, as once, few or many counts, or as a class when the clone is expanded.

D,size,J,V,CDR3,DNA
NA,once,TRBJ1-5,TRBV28,CASSTTLLNQPQHF,TGTGCCAGCAGTACGACACTTCTAAATCAGCCCCAGCATTTT
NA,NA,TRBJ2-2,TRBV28,CASTLEGYLNTGELFF,TGTGCCAGCACCTTGGAGGGTTACTTGAACACCGGGGAGCTGTTTTTT
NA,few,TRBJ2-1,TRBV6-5,CASSSRRALINEQFF,TGTGCCAGCAGTTCCCGGAGGGCTTTAATAAATGAGCAGTTCTTC
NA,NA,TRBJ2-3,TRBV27,CASSLSEGTDTQYF,TGTGCCAGCAGTTTATCGGAGGGCACAGATACGCAGTATTTT
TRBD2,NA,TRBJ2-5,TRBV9,CASSVGLAETQYF,TGTGCCAGCAGCGTAGGACTAGCGGAGACCCAGTACTTC
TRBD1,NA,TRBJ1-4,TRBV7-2,CASSLGQGGEKLFF,TGTGCCAGCAGCCTAGGACAGGGAGGCGAAAAACTGTTTTTT
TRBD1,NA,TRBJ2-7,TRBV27,CASGGQGGYEQYF,TGTGCCAGCGGGGGACAGGGAGGGTACGAGCAGTACTTC
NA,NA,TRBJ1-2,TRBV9,CASSVILNYGYTF,TGTGCCAGCAGCGTAATATTGAACTATGGCTACACCTTC
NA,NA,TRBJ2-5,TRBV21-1,CASSPTWGTSGRGETQYF,TGTGCCAGCAGCCCGACCTGGGGGACTAGCGGGAGGGGGGAGACCCAGTACTTC
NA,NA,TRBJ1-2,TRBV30,CAWSVLTEKSGYGYTF,TGTGCCTGGAGTGTACTTACAGAGAAGTCTGGCTATGGCTACACCTTC